The 2 T cell receptor beta chains below all came from one sample that was sequenced in a study of preoperative IRX-2 immunotherapy in early breast cancer. The treatment here: preoperative locoregional IRX-2 cytokine immunotherapy. Only in-frame clones appear in the TCRdb table, and some are missing; sequencing was by immunoSEQ multiplex PCR. The data hold about 98,000 clones, with 80% to 90% observed a single time. The input for sequencing was tumor tissue, taken after IRX-2 immunotherapy. All receptors derive from a human donor with breast cancer.

The gene calls are TRBV30 and TRBJ1-3; the D is unclear. CDR1 and CDR2 from the germline V gene are GTSNPN and SVGIG (reference sequence). The CDR3 runs to 20 residues. Trimming left V 3 bases short and J 0 bases short, with 27 bases between. CDR3 bases: TGTGCCTGGAGAAGCGCCGGACCCGCATGGGGAAAGAACTCTGGAAACACCATATATTTT. Amino acids: CAWRSAGPAWGKNSGNTIYF.

The rearrangement uses TRBV12-5 and TRBJ1-2; D is possibly TRBD1 (5 bases). Trimming took 5 bases from V and 7 from J, leaving 20 bases between them. The CDR3 loop spans 15 amino acids. CDR1 and CDR2 from the germline V gene are LGHNT and FRNRAP. The CDR3 bases are TGTGCTAGTGGTACGGGGGGAAGAGGGACGCGTGGCTACACCTTC. This translates into CASGTGGRGTRGYTF.